A selection of T cell receptor beta chains follows, all from one sample in a study of OX40 agonist ivuxolimab in advanced cancers. Profiled with immunoSEQ multiplex PCR; TCRdb holds only in-frame clones, not every one. The profile shows about 74,000 clones, about nine tenths of them singletons. The source material was CD4+ or CD8+ T cells sorted from blood, sampled in a trial of the OX40 agonist ivuxolimab. Receptors originate from an adult with an advanced solid tumor such as melanoma, head and neck, liver or kidney cancer. Each CDR3 is given with its conserved first and last residue. The order of the fields is J gene, V gene, D gene, clone size, CDR3 DNA, CDR3 protein. The D gene is left open where the match is weak. The listing skips clone size in some rows; elsewhere it reads once, few, many or a size class.

>TRBJ2-3|TRBV28|NA|NA
TGTGCCAGCAGTTTTAGTGGGGCAAGCACAGATACGCAGTATTTT
CASSFSGASTDTQYF
>TRBJ1-5|TRBV4-1|TRBD1|NA
TGCGCCAGCAGCCACGAGGACAGGGGTGGAAATCAGCCCCAGCATTTT
CASSHEDRGGNQPQHF
>TRBJ2-1|TRBV18|TRBD1|NA
TGTGCCAGCTCACCGACAGGGTGGGGTAACGATGAGCAGTTCTTC
CASSPTGWGNDEQFF
>TRBJ1-2|TRBV13|NA|NA
TGTGCCAGCAGCTTAGTTGTTGGCTACACCTTC
CASSLVVGYTF
>TRBJ2-1|TRBV7-9|NA|once
TGTGCCAGCAGCTTAGCTGGGGGGCTCTACAATGAGCAGTTCTTC
CASSLAGGLYNEQFF
>TRBJ1-3|TRBV2|NA|NA
TGTGCCAGCACATCATGGCACTCTGGAAACACCATATATTTT
CASTSWHSGNTIYF
>TRBJ2-1|TRBV9|TRBD2|NA
TGTGCCAGCAGCGAGCGGGACTACACTGAGCAGTTCTTC
CASSERDYTEQFF
>TRBJ2-1|TRBV9|NA|NA
TGTGCCAGCAGCGTAGTTGACTCACCTGTGGATGAGCAGTTCTTC
CASSVVDSPVDEQFF
>TRBJ2-1|TRBV9|NA|NA
TGTGCCAGCAGCGTAGAAGGGAACAATGAGCAGTTCTTC
CASSVEGNNEQFF
>TRBJ2-7|TRBV30|TRBD1|NA
TGTGCCTGGACACCGGGACAGGGTTTCTACGAGCAGTACTTC
CAWTPGQGFYEQYF
>TRBJ2-1|TRBV6-5|TRBD2|NA
TGTGCCAGCAGTTACGGCGGGGGGGCAGGCAATGAGCAGTTCTTC
CASSYGGGAGNEQFF
>TRBJ1-1|TRBV2|TRBD1|NA
TGTGCCAGCAGTGTGGTGGGACAGGGCAACACTGAAGCTTTCTTT
CASSVVGQGNTEAFF
>TRBJ1-1|TRBV28|NA|NA
TGTGCCAGCAGTTTAGAGGGTTTGCCTGAAGCTTTCTTT
CASSLEGLPEAFF
>TRBJ1-1|TRBV10-3|NA|NA
TGTGCCATACGGGATTTTGGAGAAATGAACACTGAAGCTTTCTTT
CAIRDFGEMNTEAFF
>TRBJ2-7|TRBV9|TRBD1|NA
TGTGCCAGCAGCTACAGGACAGGCTACGAGCAGTACTTC
CASSYRTGYEQYF
>TRBJ2-7|TRBV4-1|NA|NA
TGCGCCAGCAGCCCCCTCGACCGGTATCACGAGCAGTACTTC
CASSPLDRYHEQYF
>TRBJ2-7|TRBV6-1|NA|NA
TGTGCCAGCAGCCCGGACGGGGCGGGGGCCCACGAGCAGTACTTC
CASSPDGAGAHEQYF
>TRBJ2-7|TRBV29-1|NA|NA
TGCAGCGCTAAACAAGCCTACGAGCAGTACTTC
CSAKQAYEQYF
>TRBJ2-2|TRBV9|NA|NA
TGTGCCAGCAGCGTAGAGGGAGCGAACACCGGGGAGCTGTTTTTT
CASSVEGANTGELFF
>TRBJ2-7|TRBV5-1|TRBD1|NA
TGCGCCAGCAGCTTTTGGACAGGGGGAGAGCAGTACTTC
CASSFWTGGEQYF
>TRBJ2-2|TRBV7-3|NA|few
TGTGCCAGCAGCTCGACAGGGAACACCGGGGAGCTGTTTTTT
CASSSTGNTGELFF
>TRBJ2-7|TRBV7-9|NA|NA
TGTGCCAGCAGCCCCAGCCACGAGCAGTACTTC
CASSPSHEQYF